The rows below give T cell receptor beta chains drawn from one sample of a study of regulatory T cells in long-lasting Graves disease. One entry per CDR3 protein results from TCRdb running MiXCR on the multiplex PCR reads. The sample shows hundreds of thousands of distinct CDR3 sequences, around 16% of them seen only once. These same data were also listed under a study on T cells in Graves' hyperthyroidism and ophthalmopathy.

The sample here was peripheral blood mononuclear cells (PBMCs), taken at new diagnosis, from a patient treated with antithyroid drugs. These receptors came from a woman aged 40 to 65 with Graves disease. Each CDR3 is given with its conserved first and last residue. D genes are given only for firm matches. Some rows have no size entry. The others give once, few or many, or a class for an expanded clone.

d_gene: .
v_gene: TRBV2
abundance: many
j_gene: TRBJ2-1
len: 15
CDR3nt: TGTGCCAGCAGTGAAGGGACAGATTATTACAATGAGCAGTTCTTC
CDR3aa: CASSEGTDYYNEQFF

d_gene: TRBD1
v_gene: TRBV13
abundance: many
j_gene: TRBJ1-2
len: 16
CDR3nt: TGTGCCAGCAGCTTTCAGGGGGGACAGGGGTCCTATGGCTACACCTTC
CDR3aa: CASSFQGGQGSYGYTF

d_gene: .
v_gene: TRBV20-1
abundance: .
j_gene: TRBJ2-3
len: 15
CDR3nt: TGCAGTGCTAGAGATCTCGGTGAGCATGCCGATACGCAGTATTTT
CDR3aa: CSARDLGEHADTQYF

d_gene: TRBD2
v_gene: TRBV3-1
abundance: many
j_gene: TRBJ2-1
len: 17
CDR3nt: TGTGCCAGCAGCCAAGCCGTTGGACTAGCGATATACAATGAGCAGTTCTTC
CDR3aa: CASSQAVGLAIYNEQFF

d_gene: .
v_gene: TRBV7-3
abundance: many
j_gene: TRBJ1-4
len: 15
CDR3nt: TGTGCCAGCAGCTTAAATGGGGGAATAGGTGAAAAACTGTTTTTT
CDR3aa: CASSLNGGIGEKLFF

d_gene: .
v_gene: TRBV29-1
abundance: few
j_gene: TRBJ2-3
len: 11
CDR3nt: TGCAGCGTTGCAGCCTCAGATACGCAGTATTTT
CDR3aa: CSVAASDTQYF

d_gene: TRBD2
v_gene: TRBV18
abundance: many
j_gene: TRBJ2-3
len: 18
CDR3nt: TGTGCCAGCTCACGTATGCCACTAGCGGGGGCCATCACAGATACGCAGTATTTT
CDR3aa: CASSRMPLAGAITDTQYF

d_gene: .
v_gene: TRBV27
abundance: many
j_gene: TRBJ1-2
len: 14
CDR3nt: TGTGCCAGCAGTTTAGGGGGCGATCCATATGGCTACACCTTC
CDR3aa: CASSLGGDPYGYTF

d_gene: .
v_gene: TRBV19
abundance: .
j_gene: TRBJ1-4
len: 14
CDR3nt: TGTGCCAGTAGTATCTGGCGGACCAATGAAAAACTGTTTTTT
CDR3aa: CASSIWRTNEKLFF

d_gene: .
v_gene: TRBV28
abundance: many
j_gene: TRBJ2-1
len: 17
CDR3nt: TGTGCCAGCAGTTTATTCCGGGGCCCCAGCTCCTACAATGAGCAGTTCTTC
CDR3aa: CASSLFRGPSSYNEQFF

d_gene: .
v_gene: TRBV2
abundance: .
j_gene: TRBJ1-1
len: 15
CDR3nt: TGTGCCAGCAGTGAAGGTTGGACAATTGAGGCTGAAGCTTTCTTT
CDR3aa: CASSEGWTIEAEAFF

d_gene: .
v_gene: TRBV20-1
abundance: many
j_gene: TRBJ1-1
len: 12
CDR3nt: TGCAGTGCCGAACACCCCAACACTGAAGCTTTCTTT
CDR3aa: CSAEHPNTEAFF

d_gene: .
v_gene: TRBV2
abundance: .
j_gene: TRBJ2-5
len: 14
CDR3nt: TGTGCCAGCCTCCGGGCGGACGTGGGAGAGACCCAGTACTTC
CDR3aa: CASLRADVGETQYF

d_gene: TRBD2
v_gene: TRBV3-1
abundance: many
j_gene: TRBJ2-5
len: 17
CDR3nt: TGTGCCAGCAGCCAAAGATTGGGTAGCGGGGGATTGGAGACCCAGTACTTC
CDR3aa: CASSQRLGSGGLETQYF

d_gene: .
v_gene: TRBV7-8
abundance: many
j_gene: TRBJ1-5
len: 19
CDR3nt: TGTGCCAGCAGCTTAGAGGGGACCGAAGACTACTATAGCAATCAGCCCCAGCATTTT
CDR3aa: CASSLEGTEDYYSNQPQHF

d_gene: .
v_gene: TRBV19
abundance: .
j_gene: TRBJ1-3
len: 12
CDR3nt: TGTGCCTGCTTACAGGAGGGAAACACCATATATTTT
CDR3aa: CACLQEGNTIYF

d_gene: .
v_gene: TRBV6-1
abundance: .
j_gene: TRBJ1-5
len: 15
CDR3nt: TGTGCCAGCACCCAGTCGTCGGGGGGCGGGCGGCCCCAGCATTTT
CDR3aa: CASTQSSGGGRPQHF

d_gene: .
v_gene: TRBV29-1
abundance: few
j_gene: TRBJ2-2
len: 16
CDR3nt: TGCAGCGTTGTGTTTGGGGAGTTGCCCAACACCGGGGAGCTGTTTTTT
CDR3aa: CSVVFGELPNTGELFF

d_gene: .
v_gene: TRBV29-1
abundance: few
j_gene: TRBJ2-5
len: 13
CDR3nt: TGCAGCGTTTCCCGGGAGCTTACCGAGACCCAGTACTTC
CDR3aa: CSVSRELTETQYF

d_gene: .
v_gene: TRBV27
abundance: .
j_gene: TRBJ2-2
len: 17
CDR3nt: TGTGCCAGCAGTTTCTTTAGGGGACGGACGAACACCGGGGAGCTGTTTTTT
CDR3aa: CASSFFRGRTNTGELFF

d_gene: .
v_gene: TRBV6-2/TRBV6-3
abundance: many
j_gene: TRBJ2-7
len: 16
CDR3nt: TGTGCCAGCAGTTCCGCCGTCGGTGGGGGCGGCTACGAGCAGTACTTC
CDR3aa: CASSSAVGGGGYEQYF

d_gene: .
v_gene: TRBV4-1
abundance: few
j_gene: TRBJ1-1
len: 14
CDR3nt: TGCGCCAGCAGCCAAGGCATCTTCAACTATGAAGCTTTCTTT
CDR3aa: CASSQGIFNYEAFF

d_gene: .
v_gene: TRBV15
abundance: few
j_gene: TRBJ2-3
len: 17
CDR3nt: TGTGCCACCAGCAGAGAGGTCCCGGGGGCCGGGGAAGATACGCAGTATTTT
CDR3aa: CATSREVPGAGEDTQYF

d_gene: .
v_gene: TRBV14
abundance: many
j_gene: TRBJ2-7
len: 14
CDR3nt: TGTGCCAGCAGCCAAGATACGGTCTCCTACGAGCAGTACTTC
CDR3aa: CASSQDTVSYEQYF

d_gene: .
v_gene: TRBV11-2
abundance: many
j_gene: TRBJ1-2
len: 13
CDR3nt: TGTGCCAGCAGCTTGGCTCAGAACTATGGCTACACCTTC
CDR3aa: CASSLAQNYGYTF

d_gene: .
v_gene: TRBV6-1
abundance: .
j_gene: TRBJ1-5
len: 14
CDR3nt: TGTGCCAGCAGTATCGGGGCAGTCAATCAGCCCCAGCATTTT
CDR3aa: CASSIGAVNQPQHF

d_gene: TRBD1
v_gene: TRBV12-3/TRBV12-4
abundance: .
j_gene: TRBJ1-5
len: 15
CDR3nt: TGTGCCAGCAGTGGGGGGACAGGGAAAAATCAGCCCCAGCATTTT
CDR3aa: CASSGGTGKNQPQHF

d_gene: TRBD1
v_gene: TRBV30
abundance: .
j_gene: TRBJ1-2
len: 14
CDR3nt: TGTGCCTGGAGGGCTCAGGGGGCCTACTATGGCTACACCTTC
CDR3aa: CAWRAQGAYYGYTF

d_gene: .
v_gene: TRBV18
abundance: few
j_gene: TRBJ2-7
len: 13
CDR3nt: TGTGCCAGCTCACCACCGATAGGGACCGAGCAGTACTTC
CDR3aa: CASSPPIGTEQYF

d_gene: .
v_gene: TRBV6-5
abundance: many
j_gene: TRBJ1-1
len: 17
CDR3nt: TGTGCCAGCAGTTACGAGCTGGCGATCCCTATGAACACTGAAGCTTTCTTT
CDR3aa: CASSYELAIPMNTEAFF

d_gene: .
v_gene: TRBV12-5
abundance: .
j_gene: TRBJ1-5
len: 17
CDR3nt: TGTGCTAGTGGTTTGGTACTGGGTTTGAATAGCAATCAGCCCCAGCATTTT
CDR3aa: CASGLVLGLNSNQPQHF

d_gene: .
v_gene: TRBV7-3
abundance: .
j_gene: TRBJ2-1
len: 12
CDR3nt: TGTGCCAGCAGTCAAGGATCCAATGAGCAGTTCTTC
CDR3aa: CASSQGSNEQFF

d_gene: .
v_gene: TRBV5-1
abundance: many
j_gene: TRBJ2-3
len: 13
CDR3nt: TGCGCCAGCAGCTTGGACAGGGAGGATACGCAGTATTTT
CDR3aa: CASSLDREDTQYF

d_gene: .
v_gene: TRBV27
abundance: many
j_gene: TRBJ1-2
len: 13
CDR3nt: TGTGCCAGCTCAAAAACCACTGAGGATGGCTACACCTTC
CDR3aa: CASSKTTEDGYTF

d_gene: TRBD1
v_gene: TRBV28
abundance: many
j_gene: TRBJ1-2
len: 14
CDR3nt: TGTGCCAGCAGTTCCAGGGGGCGCGGGTATGGCTACACCTTC
CDR3aa: CASSSRGRGYGYTF

d_gene: TRBD1
v_gene: TRBV5-5
abundance: .
j_gene: TRBJ1-2
len: 12
CDR3nt: TGTGCCAGCACCTGGGACAGGGATGGCTACACCTTC
CDR3aa: CASTWDRDGYTF

d_gene: TRBD1
v_gene: TRBV28
abundance: many
j_gene: TRBJ1-1
len: 15
CDR3nt: TGTGCCAGCAGTTTCAGCCGGGACAGGGGCACTGAAGCTTTCTTT
CDR3aa: CASSFSRDRGTEAFF

d_gene: TRBD1
v_gene: TRBV9
abundance: .
j_gene: TRBJ2-7
len: 14
CDR3nt: TGTGCCAGCAGCCAGGGACAGACATTCGACGAGCAGTACTTC
CDR3aa: CASSQGQTFDEQYF

d_gene: TRBD1
v_gene: TRBV11-3
abundance: many
j_gene: TRBJ2-5
len: 14
CDR3nt: TGTGCCAGCTCCGGGGACAGGGCGCAAGAGACCCAGTACTTC
CDR3aa: CASSGDRAQETQYF

d_gene: TRBD1
v_gene: TRBV12-3/TRBV12-4
abundance: many
j_gene: TRBJ1-1
len: 13
CDR3nt: TGTGCCAGCAGCCTTACAGGGGATTTTACAGCTTTCTTT
CDR3aa: CASSLTGDFTAFF

d_gene: TRBD2
v_gene: TRBV7-3
abundance: once
j_gene: TRBJ2-1
len: 17
CDR3nt: TGTGCCAGCAGCTCCTCACTAGCGGGGGACCTCTACGATGAGCAGTTCTTC
CDR3aa: CASSSSLAGDLYDEQFF

d_gene: .
v_gene: TRBV2
abundance: .
j_gene: TRBJ1-2
len: 13
CDR3nt: TGTGCCAGCAGCGGGACGGATAACTATGGCTACACCTTC
CDR3aa: CASSGTDNYGYTF

d_gene: TRBD1
v_gene: TRBV6-2/TRBV6-3
abundance: .
j_gene: TRBJ1-2
len: 15
CDR3nt: TGTGCCAGCAGTTTCCTCCCGGACAGGAGCTATGGCTACACCTTC
CDR3aa: CASSFLPDRSYGYTF

d_gene: TRBD2
v_gene: TRBV7-6
abundance: .
j_gene: TRBJ2-7
len: 15
CDR3nt: TGTGCCGGCAGCCCGGTGGCGGGGGGCCCCTACGAGCAGTACTTC
CDR3aa: CAGSPVAGGPYEQYF

d_gene: TRBD1
v_gene: TRBV6-1
abundance: many
j_gene: TRBJ1-5
len: 17
CDR3nt: TGTGCCAGCAGCGGGGGGACAGGGGGCACGGGCAATCAGCCCCAGCATTTT
CDR3aa: CASSGGTGGTGNQPQHF

d_gene: TRBD2
v_gene: TRBV6-1
abundance: many
j_gene: TRBJ2-7
len: 17
CDR3nt: TGTGCCAGCAGTGATGGGGGATGGACTAGCGGTTTTATCGAGCAGTACTTC
CDR3aa: CASSDGGWTSGFIEQYF

d_gene: .
v_gene: TRBV7-9
abundance: many
j_gene: TRBJ1-3
len: 16
CDR3nt: TGTGCCAGCAGCTTAGGGACTGAATACTCTGGAAACACCATATATTTT
CDR3aa: CASSLGTEYSGNTIYF

d_gene: .
v_gene: TRBV20-1
abundance: .
j_gene: TRBJ1-2
len: 15
CDR3nt: TGCAGTGCCTTGCCGACCGGGACACCAACCTATGGCTACACCTTC
CDR3aa: CSALPTGTPTYGYTF

d_gene: TRBD1
v_gene: TRBV20-1
abundance: .
j_gene: TRBJ2-1
len: 15
CDR3nt: TGCAGTGCTAGAGATCTGGAATTAGGGGGCAATGAGCAGTCCTTC
CDR3aa: CSARDLELGGNEQSF

d_gene: TRBD1
v_gene: TRBV16
abundance: many
j_gene: TRBJ1-5
len: 16
CDR3nt: TGTGCCAGCAGCCAATCTCGACAGGGAGGGAATCAGCCCCAGCATTTT
CDR3aa: CASSQSRQGGNQPQHF

d_gene: .
v_gene: TRBV12-3/TRBV12-4
abundance: .
j_gene: TRBJ1-5
len: 14
CDR3nt: TGTGCCAGCAGCCCAGGGACTGATGCCCAGCCCCAGCATTTT
CDR3aa: CASSPGTDAQPQHF

d_gene: .
v_gene: TRBV27
abundance: many
j_gene: TRBJ2-2
len: 13
CDR3nt: TGTGCCAGCAGTTTCACGCGGACCGGGGAGCTGTTTTTT
CDR3aa: CASSFTRTGELFF

d_gene: .
v_gene: TRBV5-6
abundance: few
j_gene: TRBJ2-3
len: 16
CDR3nt: TGTGCCAGCAGCTTACGCGTAAACCCTAGCACAGATACGCAGTATTTT
CDR3aa: CASSLRVNPSTDTQYF

d_gene: TRBD2
v_gene: TRBV30
abundance: many
j_gene: TRBJ2-3
len: 15
CDR3nt: TGTGCCTGGGATACTAGCGGGGGGGCGACAGATACGCAGTATTTT
CDR3aa: CAWDTSGGATDTQYF

d_gene: TRBD1
v_gene: TRBV28
abundance: few
j_gene: TRBJ2-2
len: 17
CDR3nt: TGTGCCAGCACCTCCCTCCGGACAGGGGGTGTCACCGGGGAGCTGTTTTTT
CDR3aa: CASTSLRTGGVTGELFF

d_gene: TRBD1
v_gene: TRBV20-1
abundance: .
j_gene: TRBJ2-5
len: 15
CDR3nt: TGCAGTGCTCGCCTCGAACAGGGGAGATCGGAGACCCAGTACTTC
CDR3aa: CSARLEQGRSETQYF